Following are 17 T cell receptor beta chains from one sample sequenced in a study of CD8+CD57+ T cells in acquired aplastic anemia. Profiling that covered TCR beta VDJ and CDR3 relied on genomic DNA as its template. One entry per CDR3 protein, called by TCRdb with MiXCR from the reads. Among approximately 380,000 distinct CDR3 sequences listed, around 68% were seen once. Sample: sorted CD4+, CD8+, or CD8+CD57+ T cells (not recorded which) from PBMCs. These receptors were collected from a human donor in good health, serving as a control.

In this sample, this clonotype turned up many times. The CDR3 sequence: CASSIGQVAYNEQFF. The DNA for the CDR3 is TGTGCCAGTAGTATAGGGCAGGTGGCCTACAATGAGCAGTTCTTC. The rearrangement uses TRBV19 and TRBJ2-1; no definite D call. Germline V lookup: CDR1 LNHDA, CDR2 SQIVND (reference sequence). V was cut by 1 base and J by 2 bases, with 9 bases left in between. The CDR3 contains 15 residues.

This clonotype was recorded a few times. The chain uses TRBV10-1 and TRBJ2-1, with 9 bases matching TRBD2. Germline V gene data show CDR1 as WNHNN and CDR2 as SYGVQD (reference sequence). The CDR3 is 16 residues long. The V gene end was trimmed by 3 bases and the J gene end by 1 base; junction bases not matched to a gene: 4. The CDR3 is CASSDLAGLSYNEQFF. The CDR3 nucleotides are TGCGCCAGCAGTGACCTAGCGGGGCTGTCCTACAATGAGCAGTTCTTC.

About this clonotype itself: This may arise from a read error, as a much more abundant clone is one base away. This chain uses TRBV6-4 with TRBJ2-7; no reliable D call. The germline V gene has CDR1 MRHNA and CDR2 SNTAGT. Trimming shortened V by 3 bases and J by 4 bases, and 13 bases separated the two germline ends. CDR3 length equals 14 residues. The CDR3 nucleotides are TGTGCCAGCAGTGATAGGCAGAGGTTTTACGAGCAGTACTTC. This gives the protein CASSDRQRFYEQYF.

This clonotype occurred a few times. A single base separates this from a much larger clone, so it may be a read error. The chain recombines TRBV3-1 with TRBJ1-6; D remains ambiguous. Looked up from germline, CDR1 is LGHDT and CDR2 is YNNKEL (reference sequence). The CDR3 is made up of 15 amino acids. Between the trimmed V and J ends, which lost 1 base and 13 bases, there was a span of 17 bases. The CDR3 sequence is CASSQAGREGIPLHF. The DNA for the CDR3 is TGTGCCAGCAGCCAAGCGGGAAGGGAGGGTATTCCCCTCCACTTT.

The V call is TRBV9, the J call TRBJ1-5; D is unresolved. Germline values: CDR1 SGDLS, CDR2 YYNGEE. CDR3 length equals 13 residues. Trimming cost V 7 bases and J 5 bases, with 13 bases left between them. CDR3 coding DNA: TGTGCCAGCGGCAGATGCGACGATCAGCCCCAGCATTTT. It codes for CASGRCDDQPQHF.

The CDR3: CASSAGHNQPQHF. CDR3 in DNA: TGTGCCAGCAGTGCGGGACACAATCAGCCCCAGCATTTT. V usage is TRBV2 and J usage is TRBJ1-5, with a weak D call TRBD1 (6 bases). V gave up 4 bases and J gave up 3 bases, with 7 bases separating them. Germline V gene lookup returns CDR1 SNHLY and CDR2 FYNNEI. The CDR3 length is 13 residues.

This chain uses TRBV7-6 with TRBJ2-7; TRBD1 or TRBD2 may be the D gene (6 bases each). The CDR3 covers 11 residues. The ends were cut back, 8 bases at V and 5 bases at J, with 10 bases in the middle. Germline V lookup: CDR1 SGHVS, CDR2 FNYEAQ. The CDR3 DNA reads TGTGCCAGCTCGGAGGGGGACGAGCAGTACTTC. Translated: CASSEGDEQYF. Based on the CDR3 plus reference TRBV7-6 and TRBJ2-7, the full variable domain is GAGVSQSPRYKVTKRGQDVALRCDPISGHVSLYWYRQALGQGPEFLTYFNYEAQQDKSGLPNDRFSAERPEGSISTLTIQRTEQRDSAMYRCASSEGDEQYFGPGTRLTVT.

This chain links TRBV7-2 with TRBJ1-3, with TRBD1 matching 9 bases. This CDR3 comprises 16 residues. V gave up 5 bases and J gave up 0 bases; unmatched junction bases: 5. Per the germline V gene, CDR1 is SGHTA and CDR2 is FQGNSA. The CDR3 DNA sequence: TGTGCCAGCAGCACGGGACAGGGTTCCTCTGGAAACACCATATATTTT. This codes for CASSTGQGSSGNTIYF.

The rearrangement links TRBV30 to TRBJ1-1; 9 positions match TRBD1. The CDR3 consists of 13 residues. The trim removed 8 bases at V and 5 bases at J, leaving 9 bases unmatched. CDR1 is GTSNPN and CDR2 is SVGIG in the germline V gene (reference sequence). Here the CDR3 DNA reads TGTGCCGTGGACAGGGGATTGGGGACTGAAGCTTTCTTT. Amino acids: CAVDRGLGTEAFF.

The chain joins TRBV7-2 to TRBJ2-3, with D maybe TRBD2 (5 bases). CDR3 size: 15 residues. From germline, CDR1 is SGHTA and CDR2 FQGNSA. The germline V and J ends were trimmed by 5 bases and 11 bases, with 23 bases remaining between them. The CDR3 DNA sequence: TGTGCCAGCAGCCTGGAGAGGACTCCGCGCGCTGAGCAGTATTTT. This gives the protein CASSLERTPRAEQYF. Combining the CDR3 with reference TRBV7-2 and TRBJ2-3 gives the whole variable domain GAGVSQSPSNKVTEKGKDVELRCDPISGHTALYWYRQSLGQGLEFLIYFQGNSAPDKSGLPSDRFSAERTGGSVSTLTIQRTQQEDSAVYLCASSLERTPRAEQYFGPGTRLTVL.

This clonotype was seen repeatedly, ten times or more. Written as DNA, the CDR3 is TGTGCCAGCAGTTACCCTGTCGGGAGAGAGACCCAGTACTTC. Its translation is CASSYPVGRETQYF. This sequence joins TRBV6-2 or TRBV6-3 and TRBJ2-5; TRBD2 might be the D (6 bases). This CDR3 is 14 amino acids long. The V and J ends lost 2 bases and 4 bases respectively, with 11 bases between them. Germline V lookup: CDR1 MNHEY, CDR2 SVGEGT.

This clonotype has a handful of counts. V usage is TRBV3-1 and J usage is TRBJ1-5; no firm D call. The CDR3 extends over 14 amino acids. Trimming shortened V by 1 base and J by 5 bases, and 9 bases separated the two germline ends. The germline gives CDR1 LGHDT, CDR2 YNNKEL (reference sequence). CDR3 DNA: TGTGCCAGCAGCCAAGCTCCCGGGGATCAGCCCCAGCATTTT. Protein product: CASSQAPGDQPQHF.

As concerns this clonotype: The DNA is left out, because the CDR3 cannot be placed on it with certainty; the CDR3 is given as TCRdb lists it. The gene calls are TRBV7-2 and TRBJ2-7; the table calls TRBD2, which could not be checked here. The CDR3 region is 15 residues in length, termini included. From germline, CDR1 is SGHTA and CDR2 FQGNSA. The CDR3 here is CASSFGGTYEQYFYF.

This chain uses TRBV7-9 with TRBJ2-7; TRBD1 matches 9 bases. Germline values: CDR1 SEHNR, CDR2 FQNEAQ (reference sequence). V shed 4 bases, J shed 13 bases, and the junction held 17 bases outside the gene matches. This CDR3 is built from 15 residues. The CDR3 DNA is TGTGCCAGCAGCTATGCGGAAGACAGGGGGTACGGTGAATACTTC. It encodes CASSYAEDRGYGEYF.

The genes are TRBV7-9 and TRBJ2-7, with D possibly matching TRBD2 (5 bases). The germline V and J ends were trimmed by 1 base and 5 bases, with 12 bases remaining between them. The CDR3 spans 14 residues. Germline CDR1 reads SEHNR; CDR2 reads FQNEAQ (reference sequence). The CDR3: CASSLERGNDEQYV. CDR3 in DNA: TGTGCCAGCAGCTTAGAGAGAGGGAATGACGAGCAGTACGTC.

This chain uses TRBV9 with TRBJ1-1, with no clear D. Trimming shortened V by 5 bases and J by 0 bases, and 8 bases separated the two germline ends. There are 13 residues in the CDR3. Germline V lookup: CDR1 SGDLS, CDR2 YYNGEE. The CDR3 DNA sequence: TGTGCCAGCAGGGGAGACATGAACACTGAAGCTTTCTTT. It yields the protein CASRGDMNTEAFF. Full variable domain (outside the CDR3, taken from reference TRBV9 and TRBJ1-1): DSGVTQTPKHLITATGQRVTLRCSPRSGDLSVYWYQQSLDQGLQFLIQYYNGEERAKGNILERFSAQQFPDLHSELNLSSLELGDSALYFCASRGDMNTEAFFGQGTRLTVV.

This chain joins TRBV7-2 and TRBJ2-7; no firm D call. Trimming stripped 5 bases from V and 5 bases from J, with 19 bases between. The germline gives CDR1 SGHTA, CDR2 FQGNSA. CDR3 length: 15 amino acids. CDR3 protein: CASSTVCGNQHEQYF. CDR3 nucleotides: TGTGCCAGCAGCACAGTTTGCGGCAATCAGCACGAGCAGTACTTC. The full variable domain, its missing parts supplied by reference TRBV7-2 and TRBJ2-7, is GAGVSQSPSNKVTEKGKDVELRCDPISGHTALYWYRQSLGQGLEFLIYFQGNSAPDKSGLPSDRFSAERTGGSVSTLTIQRTQQEDSAVYLCASSTVCGNQHEQYFGPGTRLTVT.